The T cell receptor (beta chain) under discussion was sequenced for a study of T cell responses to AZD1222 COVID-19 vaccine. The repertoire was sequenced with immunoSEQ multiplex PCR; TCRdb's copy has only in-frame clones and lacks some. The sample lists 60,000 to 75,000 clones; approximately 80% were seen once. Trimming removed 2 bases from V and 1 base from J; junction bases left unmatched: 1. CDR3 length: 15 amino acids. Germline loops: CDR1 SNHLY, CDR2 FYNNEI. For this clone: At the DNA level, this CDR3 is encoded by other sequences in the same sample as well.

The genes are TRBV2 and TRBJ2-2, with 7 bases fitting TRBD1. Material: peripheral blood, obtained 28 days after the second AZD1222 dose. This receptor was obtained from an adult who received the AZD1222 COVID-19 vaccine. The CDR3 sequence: CASSERGQNTGELFF. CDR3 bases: TGTGCCAGCAGTGAAAGGGGGCAGAACACCGGGGAGCTGTTTTTT.